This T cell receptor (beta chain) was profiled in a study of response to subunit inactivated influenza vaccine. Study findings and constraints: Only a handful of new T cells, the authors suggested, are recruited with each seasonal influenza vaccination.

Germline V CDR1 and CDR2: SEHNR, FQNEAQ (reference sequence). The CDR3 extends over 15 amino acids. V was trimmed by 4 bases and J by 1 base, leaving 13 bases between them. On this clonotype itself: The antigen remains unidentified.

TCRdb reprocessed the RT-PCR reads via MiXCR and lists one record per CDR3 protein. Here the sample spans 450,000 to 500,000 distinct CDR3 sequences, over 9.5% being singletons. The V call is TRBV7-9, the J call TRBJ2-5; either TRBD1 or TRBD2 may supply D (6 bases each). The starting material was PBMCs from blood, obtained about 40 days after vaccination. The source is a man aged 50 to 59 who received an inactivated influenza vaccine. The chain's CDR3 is CASSSPRGLQETQYF. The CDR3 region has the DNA TGTGCCAGCAGCTCCCCCCGGGGGCTCCAAGAGACCCAGTACTTC.